Below are 12 T cell receptor beta chains sequenced from a single sample in a study of technical replicates of blood from a few donors. Data came from immunoSEQ multiplex PCR; TCRdb stores just in-frame clones and leaves some out. The sample contains just under 45,000 clones, over 95% of which appear only once. The material sequenced was T cells isolated from PBMCs. The receptor set was obtained from a human donor in good health.

The chain recombines TRBV9 with TRBJ2-3; 13 bases are a match to TRBD2. Trimming took 3 bases from V and 3 from J; bases not matched to a gene: 1. Germline values: CDR1 SGDLS, CDR2 YYNGEE. The CDR3 sequence is 15 residues long. CDR3 nucleotide sequence: TGTGCCAGCAGCGGGACTAGCGGGAGTACAGATACGCAGTATTTT. This sequence encodes CASSGTSGSTDTQYF.

The rearrangement uses TRBV5-1 and TRBJ2-3, with D possibly being TRBD2 (5 bases). The CDR3 is made up of 14 amino acids. Trimming took off 9 bases at V and 0 bases at J, with 14 bases between the two ends. Per germline, CDR1 SGHRS and CDR2 YFSETQ. The CDR3 nucleotides read TGCGCCACCCGTAAAGCGGAGAGCACAGATACGCAGTATTTT. Amino acids: CATRKAESTDTQYF.

The J gene is TRBJ1-1, the V gene TRBV2, with D possibly being TRBD1 (5 bases). Germline CDR1 and CDR2: SNHLY and FYNNEI. The CDR3 consists of 16 residues. Trimming left V 2 bases short and J 0 bases short, with 13 bases between. CDR3: CASSEPGQGMNTEAFF. The CDR3 DNA reads as TGTGCCAGCAGTGAACCCGGTCAGGGAATGAACACTGAAGCTTTCTTT.

The CDR3, as DNA: TGTGCCAGCAGCGTAGAGGTAGGGGCGAACACCGGGGAGCTGTTTTTT. Translated, it gives CASSVEVGANTGELFF. The J gene is TRBJ2-2, the V gene TRBV9; D is possibly TRBD1 (5 bases). This CDR3 has 16 amino acids. The ends were cut back, 0 bases at V and 0 bases at J, with 9 bases in the middle. The germline gives CDR1 SGDLS, CDR2 YYNGEE.

J is TRBJ2-2 and V is TRBV9; tentative D call: TRBD2 (5 bases). Deletions cut 0 bases from V and 5 bases from J, with 8 bases between. This CDR3 comprises 14 residues. From germline, CDR1 is SGDLS and CDR2 YYNGEE. CDR3 loop: CASSVAGRTGELFF. The DNA for the CDR3 is TGTGCCAGCAGCGTAGCGGGAAGGACCGGGGAGCTGTTTTTT.

This chain links TRBV4-1 with TRBJ1-2, with TRBD1 matching 8 bases. Germline assignment: CDR1 MGHRA and CDR2 YSYEKL. V dropped 4 bases and J dropped 4; count of bases not matched to a gene: 8. This CDR3 has 15 residues. CDR3 loop: CASSRPWDRFYGYTF. CDR3 DNA sequence: TGCGCCAGCAGCCGCCCCTGGGACAGGTTCTATGGCTACACCTTC.

The V call is TRBV5-1, the J call TRBJ1-1; D remains unclear. This CDR3 has 13 amino acids. Germline lookup yields CDR1 SGHRS and CDR2 YFSETQ. V gave up 3 bases and J gave up 1 base, with 7 bases separating them. This CDR3 reads CASSSSPNTEAFF. The CDR3 DNA sequence: TGCGCCAGCAGCTCGTCCCCGAACACTGAAGCTTTCTTT.

The chain has TRBV9 and TRBJ2-7; D is ambiguous. Per germline, CDR1 SGDLS and CDR2 YYNGEE. The CDR3 totals 12 residues. The V end lost 4 bases, the J end lost 4 bases, and 9 bases lay between the germline ends. Here the CDR3 DNA reads TGTGCCAGCAGCCCAGATTCGTACGAGCAGTACTTC. Protein product: CASSPDSYEQYF.

V gene TRBV9 combines with J gene TRBJ1-2, with D possibly matching TRBD1 (6 bases). The V gene lost 1 base and the J gene lost 2 bases, with 15 bases spanning the gap. The CDR3 spans 16 residues. Germline loops: CDR1 SGDLS, CDR2 YYNGEE. The DNA for the CDR3 is TGTGCCAGCAGCGTATCGGAGAGCGGGACAAACTATGGCTACACCTTC. Protein sequence: CASSVSESGTNYGYTF.

V and J are TRBV27 and TRBJ2-5; 7 positions agree with TRBD1. CDR3 length: 15 residues. J was trimmed by 6 bases and V by 3 bases; bases with no gene match: 10. Germline lookup yields CDR1 MNHEY and CDR2 SMNVEV (reference sequence). The CDR3 DNA reads as TGTGCCAGCAGTTTTAGCTATGACAGGGAACAGACCCAGTACTTC. Translated: CASSFSYDREQTQYF.

The chain employs TRBV9 and TRBJ1-1; D call uncertain. V lost 0 bases and J 0 bases, leaving 9 bases between the germline ends. The CDR3 consists of 15 residues. The germline CDR1 and CDR2 sequences are SGDLS and YYNGEE. The DNA for the CDR3 is TGTGCCAGCAGCGTAGATGAACAAGTGAACACTGAAGCTTTCTTT. Protein sequence: CASSVDEQVNTEAFF.

The chain carries TRBV11-3 and TRBJ2-7, with D possibly matching TRBD1 (6 bases). The germline gives CDR1 SGHNT, CDR2 YENEEA. The CDR3 runs 15 residues. Trimming stripped 0 bases from V and 1 base from J, with 10 bases between. Written as DNA, the CDR3 is TGTGCCAGCAGCTTAGAGGGGGACATATCCTACGAGCAGTACTTC. Protein product: CASSLEGDISYEQYF.